This T cell receptor (beta chain) was documented in a study of blood T cell repertoires in COVID-19. Background on the study: Both acute and convalescent COVID-19 samples were obtained from the United States, Italy and Spain.

This clone occurred once. Only in-frame clones appear in the TCRdb table, and some are missing; sequencing was by immunoSEQ multiplex PCR. The sample yields roughly 50,000 clones, about 89% seen once. The sample taken for sequencing was peripheral blood. This TCR was sampled from an older woman with active COVID-19.

The CDR3: CSVEKGAADTQYF. The CDR3 nucleotides read TGCAGCGTTGAAAAAGGGGCTGCAGATACGCAGTATTTT. The chain uses TRBV29-1 and TRBJ2-3, with TRBD1 as a possible D gene (5 bases). The CDR3 is made up of 13 amino acids. Germline CDR1 reads SQVTM; CDR2 reads ANQGSEA. Trimming cost V 2 bases and J 4 bases, with 10 bases left between them.